What follows describes a single T cell receptor beta chain. Its antigen is unknown. This sample is drawn from a study of CD8+ T cells in alopecia areata. Study-wide findings and caveats: Whereas mice showed it more clearly, TCR sharing across patients was murkier, possibly because of HLA.

The authors extracted RNA and reverse transcribed it into cDNA as the sequencing template. Data came from immunoSEQ multiplex PCR; TCRdb stores just in-frame clones and leaves some out. The profile covers around 100,000 clones, with approximately 58% appearing a single time and around 8.8% taken by the ten largest. The CDR3 covers 14 residues. The germline V and J ends were trimmed by 4 bases and 5 bases, with 10 bases remaining between them. Germline-derived CDR1 and CDR2 are SGDLS and YYNGEE. Separation by sorting yielded CD4+ and CD8+ T cells from PBMCs. The V gene is TRBV9, the J gene TRBJ1-6; a possible D gene is TRBD1 (5 bases). This TCR derives from a human donor in good health. Sequencing was carried out using CD4+ T cells sorted from blood. The CDR3 here is CASSSGADNSPLHF. CDR3 sequence (DNA): TGTGCCAGCAGCAGCGGGGCCGATAATTCACCCCTCCACTTT.